The sequence of this TCR beta chain was determined in a study of T cell responses to AZD1222 COVID-19 vaccine. General study points: Donors were largely white British and mainly female; clonal diversity was possibly underestimated. Reportedly, nearly half the spike-specific TCRs target unmutated variant regions.

Germline V lookup: CDR1 SGHRS, CDR2 YFSETQ. Deletions cut 1 base from V and 4 bases from J, with 17 bases between. The CDR3 sequence is 17 residues long. A remark on this clone: Antigen specificity is unknown.

Measured with immunoSEQ multiplex PCR; TCRdb has only the in-frame clones, and not every one. Among approximately 120,000 clones listed, around 93% were seen once. The material was peripheral blood, obtained on day 0 of AZD1222 vaccination. The clonotype was recovered from an adult in good health. The rearrangement uses TRBV5-1 and TRBJ2-2, with a weak D call TRBD1 (6 bases). This chain's CDR3 is CASSLFSAGVTTGELFF. CDR3 sequence (DNA): TGCGCCAGCAGCTTGTTTTCGGCAGGGGTGACCACCGGGGAGCTGTTTTTT.